The T cell receptor (beta chain) described here comes from a study of tumor-infiltrating lymphocytes in primary liver carcinoma. Germline assignment: CDR1 MNHEY and CDR2 SVGAGI. There are 14 residues in the CDR3. With respect to this clonotype: A read error may account for a junction end that differs from germline.

With a constant-region primer, TCR beta cDNA was made from approximately 510 ng of total RNA. Library construction for TCR beta comprised three nested multiplex PCR rounds performed with slightly modified ARM-PCR. It was with TRBV1-TRBV30 forward primers and a C-beta reverse primer that the first two PCR rounds were run, at roughly 11 cycles each. TCRdb ran MiXCR on the multiplex PCR reads and lists one entry per CDR3 protein. This sample has fewer than 400,000 distinct CDR3 sequences, with around three fifths found just once. The authors took blood RNA from unsorted whole blood and also extracted germline DNA. Treatment-naive at the time, the patients had chronic HBV infection.

The rearrangement links TRBV6-5 to TRBJ1-1, with D perhaps matching TRBD1 (6 bases). The receptor's source is a woman between 25 and 40 years old with primary liver carcinoma and hepatitis B virus infection. The source material was peripheral blood. The CDR3 region has the DNA TGTGCCAGTAGACCCGGGACACTCAACATTGAAGCTCTCTTT. Protein product: CASRPGTLNIEALF.